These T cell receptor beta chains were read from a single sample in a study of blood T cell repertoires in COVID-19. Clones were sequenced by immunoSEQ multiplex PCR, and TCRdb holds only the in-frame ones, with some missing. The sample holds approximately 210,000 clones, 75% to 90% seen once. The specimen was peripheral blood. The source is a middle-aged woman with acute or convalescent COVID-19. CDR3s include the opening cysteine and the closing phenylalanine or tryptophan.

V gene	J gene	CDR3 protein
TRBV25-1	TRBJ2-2	CASSRQVANTGELFF
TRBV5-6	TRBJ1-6	CASSLNRGNSPLHF
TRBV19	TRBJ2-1	CASSMGSGTGDEQFF
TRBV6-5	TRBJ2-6	CATHRTGGANVLTF
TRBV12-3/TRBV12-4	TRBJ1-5	CASSPRGDQPQHF
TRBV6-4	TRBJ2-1	CASSDSWSSYNEQFF
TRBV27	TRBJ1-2	CASSTSDRSYTF
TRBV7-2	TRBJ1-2	CASSSTGRAGYTF
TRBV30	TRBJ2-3	CAWSAGGDTQYF
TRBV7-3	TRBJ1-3	CASSEQGAGNTIYF
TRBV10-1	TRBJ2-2	CASSTSGGPNTGELFF
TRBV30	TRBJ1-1	CAWSGDSYTEAFF
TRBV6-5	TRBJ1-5	CASLDREGQPQHF
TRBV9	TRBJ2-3	CASSVDSGEGTDTQYF
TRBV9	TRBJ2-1	CASSVYTPPHNEQFF
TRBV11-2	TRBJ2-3	CASSLLGALDTQYF
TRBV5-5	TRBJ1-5	CASSWGTGDSNQPQHF
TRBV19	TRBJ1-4	CASRDRGLEKLFF
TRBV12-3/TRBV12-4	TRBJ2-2	CASSSGGAGELFF
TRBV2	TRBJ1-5	CASSSTGQAGQPQHF
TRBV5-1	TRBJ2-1	CASSPTGGSYNEQFF
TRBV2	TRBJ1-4	CASSLDRFNEKLFF
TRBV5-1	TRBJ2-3	CASSSGGSTDTQYF